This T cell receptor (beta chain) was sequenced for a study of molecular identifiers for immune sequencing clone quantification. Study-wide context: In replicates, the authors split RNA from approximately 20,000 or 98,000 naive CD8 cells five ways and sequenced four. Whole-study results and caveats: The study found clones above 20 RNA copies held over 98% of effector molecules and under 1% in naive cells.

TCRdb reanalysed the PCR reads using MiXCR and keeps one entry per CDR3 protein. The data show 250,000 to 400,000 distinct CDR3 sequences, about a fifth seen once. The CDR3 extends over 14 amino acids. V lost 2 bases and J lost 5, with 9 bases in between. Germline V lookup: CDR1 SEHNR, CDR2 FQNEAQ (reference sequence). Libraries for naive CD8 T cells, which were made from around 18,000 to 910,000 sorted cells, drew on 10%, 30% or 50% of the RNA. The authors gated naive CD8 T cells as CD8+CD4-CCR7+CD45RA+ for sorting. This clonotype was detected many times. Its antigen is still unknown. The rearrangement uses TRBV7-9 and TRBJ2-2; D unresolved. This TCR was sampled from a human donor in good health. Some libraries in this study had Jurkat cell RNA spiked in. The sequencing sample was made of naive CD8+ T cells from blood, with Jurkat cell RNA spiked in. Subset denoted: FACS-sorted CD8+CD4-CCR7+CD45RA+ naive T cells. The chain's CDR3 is CASSLFTTTGELFF. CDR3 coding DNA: TGTGCCAGCAGCTTATTCACCACTACCGGGGAGCTGTTTTTT.